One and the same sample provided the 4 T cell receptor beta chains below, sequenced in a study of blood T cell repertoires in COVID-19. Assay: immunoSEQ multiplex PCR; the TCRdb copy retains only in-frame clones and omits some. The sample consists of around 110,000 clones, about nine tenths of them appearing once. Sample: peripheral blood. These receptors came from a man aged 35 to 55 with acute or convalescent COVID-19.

Here the CDR3 reads CASSIARGDEAFF. CDR3 DNA sequence: TGTGCCAGTAGTATAGCCAGGGGAGATGAAGCTTTCTTT. The chain recombines TRBV19 with TRBJ1-1, with D maybe TRBD1 (6 bases). Between the trimmed V and J ends, which lost 1 base and 7 bases, there was a span of 10 bases. The CDR3 sequence is 13 residues long. Germline loops: CDR1 LNHDA, CDR2 SQIVND (reference sequence).

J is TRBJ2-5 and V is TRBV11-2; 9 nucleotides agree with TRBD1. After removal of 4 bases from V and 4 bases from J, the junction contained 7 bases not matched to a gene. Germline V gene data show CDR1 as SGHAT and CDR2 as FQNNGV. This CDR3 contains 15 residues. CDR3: CASSSPGQGTETQYF. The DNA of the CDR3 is TGTGCCAGCAGCTCCCCGGGACAGGGCACAGAGACCCAGTACTTC. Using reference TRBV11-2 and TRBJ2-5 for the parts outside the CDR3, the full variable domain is EAGVAQSPRYKIIEKRQSVAFWCNPISGHATLYWYQQILGQGPKLLIQFQNNGVVDDSQLPKDRFSAERLKGVDSTLKIQPAKLEDSAVYLCASSSPGQGTETQYFGPGTRLLVL.

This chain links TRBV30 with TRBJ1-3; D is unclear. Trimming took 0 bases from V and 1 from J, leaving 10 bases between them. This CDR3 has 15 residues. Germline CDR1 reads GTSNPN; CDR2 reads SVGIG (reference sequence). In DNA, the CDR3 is TGTGCCTGGAGTGTAACGGTGTATTCTGGAAACACCATATATTTT. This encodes CAWSVTVYSGNTIYF.

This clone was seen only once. In DNA, the CDR3 is TGTGCCAGCAGCTTTAAAACGGACAGTGAGCAGTTCTTC. It is translated as CASSFKTDSEQFF. J is TRBJ2-1 and V is TRBV5-6; the D gene is possibly TRBD1 (6 bases). CDR1 and CDR2 (germline): SGHDT, YYEEEE. V was shortened by 2 bases and J by 9 bases, with 12 bases between the two germline ends. The CDR3 is 13 amino acids.